Below are 4 T cell receptor beta chains sequenced from a single sample in a study of T cell repertoires in cytomegalovirus infection. TCRdb called the reads again in MiXCR, with one record for every CDR3 protein. The sample holds approximately 260,000 distinct CDR3 sequences; 15% to 20% are singletons and the top ten take around half. The sequencing input was CD8+ T cells from PBMCs. These receptors all stem from a human donor in good health (CMV status not recorded). Some clones in this sample may be carry-over from other donors' samples.

The table lists this clonotype with a few counts. The rearrangement joins TRBV7-9 to TRBJ1-2; 7 nucleotides line up with TRBD1. Trimming cost V 3 bases and J 5 bases; bases outside gene matches: 12. CDR1 and CDR2 (germline): SEHNR, FQNEAQ (reference sequence). This CDR3 contains 16 residues. The CDR3 bases are TGTGCCAGCAGCTTTTCGACAGGGCTGGAGGCATATGGCTACACCTTC. As protein: CASSFSTGLEAYGYTF.

This sequence joins TRBV7-9 and TRBJ2-5; 8 nucleotides agree with TRBD2. This CDR3 has 15 amino acids. J gave up 5 bases and V 0 bases, and 5 bases lay outside the gene matches. The germline CDR1 and CDR2 sequences are SEHNR and FQNEAQ (reference sequence). CDR3 in amino acids: CASSLAFSGVETQYF. CDR3 nucleotides: TGTGCCAGCAGCTTAGCGTTTAGCGGGGTCGAGACCCAGTACTTC.

This chain joins TRBV12-3 or TRBV12-4 and TRBJ1-2, with 9 bases aligning to TRBD1. V shed 4 bases, J shed 6 bases, and the junction held 6 bases outside the gene matches. The CDR3 runs to 14 residues. The CDR3 DNA reads TGTGCCAGCAGTTCCGGGACAGGGTATCATGGCTACACCTTC. Amino acids: CASSSGTGYHGYTF.

The sample holds many counts of this clonotype. CDR3 DNA: TGTGCCAGCACCGTGGACCAGGGCGATGAGCAGTTCTTC. The encoded protein is CASTVDQGDEQFF. The chain links TRBV6-1 to TRBJ2-1; possibly TRBD1 for D (5 bases). This CDR3 contains 13 residues. The V gene's germline CDR1 is MNHNS and CDR2 SASEGT. Trimming pared 7 bases from V and 8 bases from J, leaving 15 bases between.